A selection of T cell receptor beta chains follows, all from one sample in a study of T cell responses to AZD1222 COVID-19 vaccine. The table came from immunoSEQ multiplex PCR; TCRdb's copy has only in-frame clones and leaves some out. Of about 68,000 clones in the sample, around nine tenths were seen once. Specimen: peripheral blood, collected on day 0 of AZD1222 vaccination. The receptor set was obtained from an adult in good health. Both conserved end residues are part of each CDR3. The order of the fields is CDR3 DNA, CDR3 protein, D gene, J gene, clone size, V gene. The D gene is left open where the match is weak. Size is stated for part of the rows, as once, few or many counts, or as a class when the clone is expanded.

TGTGCCAGCAGCCCGGACAGAGTTAGCAATCAGCCCCAGCATTTT CASSPDRVSNQPQHF - TRBJ1-5 - TRBV6-5
TGTGCCAGCAGCGTAGCGGGTGTTAATGAAAAACTGTTTTTT CASSVAGVNEKLFF - TRBJ1-4 - TRBV9
TGTGCCAGCAGCTTAGAGGTCAGCTACGAGCAGTACTTC CASSLEVSYEQYF - TRBJ2-7 - TRBV7-2
TGTGCCAGCAGTTACTCGAGCAGGGAAGCTTTCTTT CASSYSSREAFF - TRBJ1-1 - TRBV6-5
TGCAGTGCTGCCCATTTGGGGGAGTACTTC CSAAHLGEYF - TRBJ2-7 - TRBV20-1
TGTGCCAGCAGCTTGTTTAGCGATGGCTACACCTTC CASSLFSDGYTF - TRBJ1-2 - TRBV7-9
TGTGCCAGCAGCCTAGGACTAGCGGGAAACAATGAGCAGTTCTTC CASSLGLAGNNEQFF TRBD2 TRBJ2-1 - TRBV3-1/TRBV3-2
TGTGCCAGTAGTATTTCGGGGCACGGCTACGAGCAGTACTTC CASSISGHGYEQYF - TRBJ2-7 - TRBV19
TGTGCCAGCAGTGAGAAGGACAATGAGCAGTTCTTC CASSEKDNEQFF - TRBJ2-1 - TRBV2
TGTGCCAGCAGTGTGGGAGACTATTACGAGCAGTACTTC CASSVGDYYEQYF - TRBJ2-7 - TRBV6-6
TGTGCCAGCAGCCTTGGGACAGGGCGTCATGAAAAACTGTTTTTT CASSLGTGRHEKLFF TRBD1 TRBJ1-4 - TRBV9
TGTGCTAGTGGTTCAAGCGGGAGCTCCTACAATGAGCAGTTCTTC CASGSSGSSYNEQFF TRBD2 TRBJ2-1 - TRBV12-5
TGTGCCAGCAGCCAGGACGTAGCGGGGGAGCTGTTTTTT CASSQDVAGELFF - TRBJ2-2 - TRBV6-5
TGCGCCAGCAGCCGGACTAGCGGGGTCGGGGAGCTGTTTTTT CASSRTSGVGELFF TRBD2 TRBJ2-2 - TRBV5-1
TGTGCCAGCAGTTCTCTTTGGGGTACGGGCAATCAGCCCCAGCATTTT CASSSLWGTGNQPQHF - TRBJ1-5 - TRBV28
TGTGCCAGCAGCTTGGTGAGGTTGCGGACTGAAGCTTTCTTT CASSLVRLRTEAFF - TRBJ1-1 once TRBV7-8
TGTGCCAGCATCAATACCCTAGGCCAGCCCCAGCATTTT CASINTLGQPQHF - TRBJ1-5 - TRBV28
TGTGCCACCAGCAGAGAGGGACAGCCAGCCTACGAGCAGTACTTC CATSREGQPAYEQYF TRBD1 TRBJ2-7 - TRBV15
TGTGCCAGCAGCCGGGTTGAGAACACTGAAGCTTTCTTT CASSRVENTEAFF - TRBJ1-1 - TRBV27
TGTGCCAGCAGCTTAAGTCCCCAAGAGACCCAGTACTTC CASSLSPQETQYF - TRBJ2-5 few TRBV7-2
TGTGCCAGCAGTTTAGGACAGCTCAATAATTCACCCCTCCACTTT CASSLGQLNNSPLHF - TRBJ1-6 once TRBV27
TGTGCCAGCAGAGCAGACAGGACAACTGAAGCTTTCTTT CASRADRTTEAFF - TRBJ1-1 - TRBV7-9
TGTGCCAGCAGCGTCCTAGGACAACGCTCTGGGGCCAACGTCCTGACTTTC CASSVLGQRSGANVLTF - TRBJ2-6 - TRBV5-8
TGTGCCAGTAGTATAGCGGACAGGCGAGGGACTGAAGCTTTCTTT CASSIADRRGTEAFF TRBD1 TRBJ1-1 - TRBV19
TGTGCCAGCAGTCTGAGGGGGACGCCCCAAGAGACCCAGTACTTC CASSLRGTPQETQYF - TRBJ2-5 - TRBV28
TGTGCCAGCAGTATCGCACAGGGGGATAGGGAGCAGTACTTC CASSIAQGDREQYF TRBD1 TRBJ2-7 few TRBV7-9
TGTGCCAGCAGTTTATCGCGTTATAGCAATCAGCCCCAGCATTTT CASSLSRYSNQPQHF - TRBJ1-5 - TRBV27
TGTGCCAGCAGCCCGATGACAGGCTCCCGGGGAGATACGCAGTATTTT CASSPMTGSRGDTQYF - TRBJ2-3 - TRBV11-2
TGTGCCAGCAGCTTAGTCAGGAACCCTACTAACTATGGCTACACCTTC CASSLVRNPTNYGYTF - TRBJ1-2 - TRBV7-8